The T cell receptor beta chain described here comes from a study of blood T cell repertoires in COVID-19. Original processing methods: Using reference gene primer amplification, nucleated cell counts were estimated. Sequencing used immunoSEQ multiplex PCR; TCRdb keeps in-frame clones, though not all of them. V and J calls and clone size are those listed in that table; D and trimming were worked out from the DNA. The sample comprises 300,000 or so clones, more than 75% of which are singletons, and 6.5% to 9.5% rests with the top ten. CDR3 length: 10 residues. V lost 7 bases and J 6 bases, leaving 6 bases between the germline ends. Germline lookup yields CDR1 MNHNY and CDR2 SVGAGI (reference sequence).

The material sequenced was peripheral blood. The origin of this receptor is a woman between 45 and 60 years old who had recovered from COVID-19. The V call is TRBV6-6, the J call TRBJ1-2; TRBD1 is a possible D gene (5 bases). This CDR3 reads CASKGNGYTF. The CDR3 DNA reads as TGTGCCAGCAAGGGGAATGGCTACACCTTC.